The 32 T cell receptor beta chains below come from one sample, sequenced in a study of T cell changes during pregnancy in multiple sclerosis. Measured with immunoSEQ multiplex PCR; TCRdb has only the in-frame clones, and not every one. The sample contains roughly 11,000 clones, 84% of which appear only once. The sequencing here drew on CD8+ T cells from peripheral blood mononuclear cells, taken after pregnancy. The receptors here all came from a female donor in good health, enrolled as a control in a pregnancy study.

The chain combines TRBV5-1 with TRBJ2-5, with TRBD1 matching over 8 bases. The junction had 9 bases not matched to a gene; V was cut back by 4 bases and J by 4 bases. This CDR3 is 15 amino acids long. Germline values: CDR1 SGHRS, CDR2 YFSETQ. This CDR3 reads CASSPGTGEGETQYF. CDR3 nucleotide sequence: TGCGCCAGCAGCCCCGGGACAGGTGAGGGAGAGACCCAGTACTTC.

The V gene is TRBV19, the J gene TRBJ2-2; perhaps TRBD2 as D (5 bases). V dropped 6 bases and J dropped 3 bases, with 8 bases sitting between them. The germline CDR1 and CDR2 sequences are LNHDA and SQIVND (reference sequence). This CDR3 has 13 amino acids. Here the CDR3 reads CASRRADTGELFF. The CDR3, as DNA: TGTGCCAGTAGGAGGGCCGACACCGGGGAGCTGTTTTTT.

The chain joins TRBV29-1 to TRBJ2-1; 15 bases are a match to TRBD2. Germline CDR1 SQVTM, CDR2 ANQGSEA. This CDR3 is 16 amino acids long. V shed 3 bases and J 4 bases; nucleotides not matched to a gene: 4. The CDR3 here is CSVDGTSGGNYNEQFF. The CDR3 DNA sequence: TGCAGCGTTGATGGGACTAGCGGGGGGAATTACAATGAGCAGTTCTTC.

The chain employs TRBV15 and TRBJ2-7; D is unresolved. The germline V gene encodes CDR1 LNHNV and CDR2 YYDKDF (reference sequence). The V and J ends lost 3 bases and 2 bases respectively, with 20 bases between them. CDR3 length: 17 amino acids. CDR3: CATSSSPYREITYEQYF. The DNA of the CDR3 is TGTGCCACCAGCAGCTCACCGTACCGCGAGATAACCTACGAGCAGTACTTC. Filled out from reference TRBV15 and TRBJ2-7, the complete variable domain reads DAMVIQNPRYQVTQFGKPVTLSCSQTLNHNVMYWYQQKSSQAPKLLFHYYDKDFNNEADTPDNFQSRRPNTSFCFLDIRSPGLGDTAMYLCATSSSPYREITYEQYFGPGTRLTVT.

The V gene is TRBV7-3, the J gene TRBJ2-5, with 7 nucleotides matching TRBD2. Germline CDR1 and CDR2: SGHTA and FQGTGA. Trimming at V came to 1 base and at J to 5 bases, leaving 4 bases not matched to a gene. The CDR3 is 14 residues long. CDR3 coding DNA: TGTGCCAGCAGCTTAATCGGGGGGAGGGAGACCCAGTACTTC. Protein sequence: CASSLIGGRETQYF.

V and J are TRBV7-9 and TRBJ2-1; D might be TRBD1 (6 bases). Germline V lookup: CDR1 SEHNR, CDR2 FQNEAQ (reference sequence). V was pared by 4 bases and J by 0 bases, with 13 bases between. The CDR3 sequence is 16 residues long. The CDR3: CASSSTGFSSYNEQFF. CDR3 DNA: TGTGCCAGCAGCTCTACAGGGTTCAGCTCCTACAATGAGCAGTTCTTC.

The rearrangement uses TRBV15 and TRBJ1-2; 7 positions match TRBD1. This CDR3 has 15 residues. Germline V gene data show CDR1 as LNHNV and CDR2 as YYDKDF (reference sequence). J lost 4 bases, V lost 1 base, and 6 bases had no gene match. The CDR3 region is CATSRGPGQSYGYTF. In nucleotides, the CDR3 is TGTGCCACCAGCAGAGGTCCGGGACAGTCCTATGGCTACACCTTC.

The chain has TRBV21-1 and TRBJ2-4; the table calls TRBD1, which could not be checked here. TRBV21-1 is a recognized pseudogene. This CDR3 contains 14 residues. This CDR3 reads CASSNGTGKNIQYF. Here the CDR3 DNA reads TGTGCCAGCAGCAACGGGACAGGGAAAAACATTCAGTACTTC.

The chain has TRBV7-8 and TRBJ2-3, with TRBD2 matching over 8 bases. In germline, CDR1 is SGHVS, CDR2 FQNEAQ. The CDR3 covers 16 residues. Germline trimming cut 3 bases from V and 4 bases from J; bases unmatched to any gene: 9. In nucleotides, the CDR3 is TGTGCCAGCAGCTTTATTACGGGGGGGCCCTCAGATACGCAGTATTTT. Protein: CASSFITGGPSDTQYF.

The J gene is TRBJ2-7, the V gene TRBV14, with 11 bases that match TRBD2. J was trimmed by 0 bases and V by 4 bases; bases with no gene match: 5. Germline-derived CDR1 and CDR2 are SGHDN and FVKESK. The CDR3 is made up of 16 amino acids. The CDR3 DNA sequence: TGTGCCAGCAGCCTCGGACTAGCGGGCGGCTCCTACGAGCAGTACTTC. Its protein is CASSLGLAGGSYEQYF.

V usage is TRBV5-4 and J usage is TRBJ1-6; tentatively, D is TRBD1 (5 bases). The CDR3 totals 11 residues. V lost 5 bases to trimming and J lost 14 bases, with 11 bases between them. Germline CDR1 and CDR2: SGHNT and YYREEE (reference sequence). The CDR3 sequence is CASRSGGTLHF. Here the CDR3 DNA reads TGTGCCAGCAGGTCCGGGGGAACCCTCCACTTT.

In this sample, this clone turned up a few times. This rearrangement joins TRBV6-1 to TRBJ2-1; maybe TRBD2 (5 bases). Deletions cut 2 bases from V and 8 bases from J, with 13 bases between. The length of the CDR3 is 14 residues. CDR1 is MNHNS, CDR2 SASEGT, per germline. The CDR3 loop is CASSESGEGHEQFF. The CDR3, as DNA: TGTGCCAGCAGTGAATCAGGTGAGGGTCATGAGCAGTTCTTC.

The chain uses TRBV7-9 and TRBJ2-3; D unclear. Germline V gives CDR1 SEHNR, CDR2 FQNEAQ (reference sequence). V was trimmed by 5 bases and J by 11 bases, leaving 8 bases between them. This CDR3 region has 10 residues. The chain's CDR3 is CASSRGGQYF. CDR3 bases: TGTGCCAGCAGCCGAGGCGGGCAGTATTTT.

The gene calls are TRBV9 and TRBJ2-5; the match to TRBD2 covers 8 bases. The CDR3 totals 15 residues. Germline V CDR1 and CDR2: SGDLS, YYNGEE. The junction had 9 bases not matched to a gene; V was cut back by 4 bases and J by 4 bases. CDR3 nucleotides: TGTGCCAGCAGCCCCTCCCACCGGGAGGGAGAGACCCAGTACTTC. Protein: CASSPSHREGETQYF.

CDR3 sequence: CASSLDRGETQYF. Written as DNA, the CDR3 is TGTGCCAGCAGCTTGGACAGGGGGGAGACCCAGTACTTC. The chain carries TRBV5-4 and TRBJ2-5; 8 bases line up with TRBD1. Germline loops: CDR1 SGHNT, CDR2 YYREEE (reference sequence). The CDR3 runs to 13 residues. J lost 5 bases, V lost 0 bases, and 0 bases had no gene match.

CDR3 DNA sequence: TGTGCCAGCAGCTTGGGGACAGGGGGCCCGTTCTCCTACGAGCAGTACTTC. Translated, it gives CASSLGTGGPFSYEQYF. The gene calls are TRBV11-2 and TRBJ2-7, with 12 bases aligning to TRBD1. With 3 bases clipped from V and 0 bases from J, the junction kept 6 bases outside the gene matches. This CDR3 has 17 amino acids. Germline values: CDR1 SGHAT, CDR2 FQNNGV.

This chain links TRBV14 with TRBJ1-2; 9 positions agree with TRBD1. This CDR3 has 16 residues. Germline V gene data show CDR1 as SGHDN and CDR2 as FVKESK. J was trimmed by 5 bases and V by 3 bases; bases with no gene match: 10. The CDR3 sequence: CASSHRSWDRAYGYTF. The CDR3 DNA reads TGTGCCAGCAGCCATAGGAGCTGGGACAGGGCTTATGGCTACACCTTC. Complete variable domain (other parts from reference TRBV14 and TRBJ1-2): EAGVTQFPSHSVIEKGQTVTLRCDPISGHDNLYWYRRVMGKEIKFLLHFVKESKQDESGMPNNRFLAERTGGTYSTLKVQPAELEDSGVYFCASSHRSWDRAYGYTFGSGTRLTVV.

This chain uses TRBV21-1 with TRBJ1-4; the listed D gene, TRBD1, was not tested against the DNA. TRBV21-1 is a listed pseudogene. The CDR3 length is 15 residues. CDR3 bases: TGTGCCAGCAGCAAAGGGGAGACAGGGGATGAAAAACTGTTTTTT. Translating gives CASSKGETGDEKLFF.

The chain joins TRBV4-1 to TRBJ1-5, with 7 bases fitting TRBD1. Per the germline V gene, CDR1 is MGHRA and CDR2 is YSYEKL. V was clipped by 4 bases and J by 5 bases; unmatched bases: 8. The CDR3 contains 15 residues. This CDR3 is CASSLRQGFDQPQHF. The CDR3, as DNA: TGCGCCAGCAGCCTTCGACAGGGCTTTGATCAGCCCCAGCATTTT.

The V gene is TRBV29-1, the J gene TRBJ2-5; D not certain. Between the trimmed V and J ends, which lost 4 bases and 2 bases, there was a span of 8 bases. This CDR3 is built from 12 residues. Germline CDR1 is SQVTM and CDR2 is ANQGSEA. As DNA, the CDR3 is TGCAGCGTTGTGGCGGAGCAAGAGACCCAGTACTTC. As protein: CSVVAEQETQYF.

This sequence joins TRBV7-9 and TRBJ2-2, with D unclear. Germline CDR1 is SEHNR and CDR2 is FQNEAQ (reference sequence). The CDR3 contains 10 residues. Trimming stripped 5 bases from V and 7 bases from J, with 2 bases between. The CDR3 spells CASSHGELFF. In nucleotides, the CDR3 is TGTGCCAGCAGCCACGGGGAGCTGTTTTTT.

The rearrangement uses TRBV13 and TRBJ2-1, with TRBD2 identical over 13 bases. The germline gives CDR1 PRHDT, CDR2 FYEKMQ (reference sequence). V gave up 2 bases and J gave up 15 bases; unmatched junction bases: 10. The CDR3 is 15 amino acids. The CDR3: CASSLPGTSGAGAFF. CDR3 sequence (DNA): TGTGCCAGCAGCTTACCCGGGACTAGCGGGGCTGGAGCGTTCTTC.

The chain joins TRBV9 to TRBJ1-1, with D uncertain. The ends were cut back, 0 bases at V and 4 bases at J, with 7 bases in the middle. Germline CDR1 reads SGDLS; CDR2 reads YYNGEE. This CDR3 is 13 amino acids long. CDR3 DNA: TGTGCCAGCAGCGTAGGGTCCGGCACTGAAGCTTTCTTT. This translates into CASSVGSGTEAFF.

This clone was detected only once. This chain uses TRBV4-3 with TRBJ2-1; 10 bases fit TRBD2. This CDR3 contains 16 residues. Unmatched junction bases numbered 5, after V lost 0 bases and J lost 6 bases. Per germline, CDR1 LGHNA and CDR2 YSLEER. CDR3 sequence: CASSQDLASGSNEQFF. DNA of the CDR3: TGCGCCAGCAGCCAAGACCTGGCTAGCGGGAGCAATGAGCAGTTCTTC.

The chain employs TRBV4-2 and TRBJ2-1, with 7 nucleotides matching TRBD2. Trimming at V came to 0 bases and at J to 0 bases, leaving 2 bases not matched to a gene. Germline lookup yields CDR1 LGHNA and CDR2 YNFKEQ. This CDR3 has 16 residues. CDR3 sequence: CASSQDGGGSYNEQFF. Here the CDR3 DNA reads TGTGCCAGCAGCCAAGATGGGGGGGGCTCCTACAATGAGCAGTTCTTC.

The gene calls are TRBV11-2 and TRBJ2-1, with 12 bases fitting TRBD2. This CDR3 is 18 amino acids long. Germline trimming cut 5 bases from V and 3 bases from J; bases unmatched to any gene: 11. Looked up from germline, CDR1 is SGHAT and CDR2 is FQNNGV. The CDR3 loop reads CASSGEASGGALYNEQFF. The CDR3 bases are TGTGCCAGCAGCGGAGAGGCTAGCGGGGGGGCACTCTACAATGAGCAGTTCTTC.

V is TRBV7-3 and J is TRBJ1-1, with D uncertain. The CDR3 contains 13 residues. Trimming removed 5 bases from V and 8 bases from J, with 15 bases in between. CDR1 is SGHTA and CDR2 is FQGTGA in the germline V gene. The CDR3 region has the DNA TGTGCCAGCAGCCCCACCTTGGCCCACGAAGCTTTCTTT. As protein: CASSPTLAHEAFF.

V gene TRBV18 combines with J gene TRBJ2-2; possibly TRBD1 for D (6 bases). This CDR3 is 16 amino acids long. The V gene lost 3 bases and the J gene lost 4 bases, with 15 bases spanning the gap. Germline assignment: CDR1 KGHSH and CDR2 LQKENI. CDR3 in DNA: TGTGCCAGCTCACCGAAGGGGGTTGAGTTCACCGGGGAGCTGTTTTTT. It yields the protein CASSPKGVEFTGELFF. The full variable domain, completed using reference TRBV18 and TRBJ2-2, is NAGVMQNPRHLVRRRGQEARLRCSPMKGHSHVYWYRQLPEEGLKFMVYLQKENIIDESGMPKERFSAEFPKEGPSILRIQQVVRGDSAAYFCASSPKGVEFTGELFFGEGSRLTVL.

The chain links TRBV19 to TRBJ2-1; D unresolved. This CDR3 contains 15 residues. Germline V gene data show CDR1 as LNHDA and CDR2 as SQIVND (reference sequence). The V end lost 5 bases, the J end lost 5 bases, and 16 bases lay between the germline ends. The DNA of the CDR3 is TGTGCCAGTAGTTCTTGGATGGAAACTAACAATGAGCAGTTCTTC. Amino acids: CASSSWMETNNEQFF.

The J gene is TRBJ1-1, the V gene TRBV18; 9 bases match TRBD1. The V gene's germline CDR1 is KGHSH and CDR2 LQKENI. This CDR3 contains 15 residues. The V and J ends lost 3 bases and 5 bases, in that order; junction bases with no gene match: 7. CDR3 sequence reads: CASSPGDRVGTEAFF. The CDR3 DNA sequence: TGTGCCAGCTCACCGGGGGACAGGGTAGGGACTGAAGCTTTCTTT.

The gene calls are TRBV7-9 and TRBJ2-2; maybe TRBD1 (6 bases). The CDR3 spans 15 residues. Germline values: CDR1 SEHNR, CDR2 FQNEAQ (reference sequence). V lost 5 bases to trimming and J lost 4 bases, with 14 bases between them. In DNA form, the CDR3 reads TGTGCCAGCAGCGCGACAGGCCCTAGCACCGGGGAGCTGTTTTTT. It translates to CASSATGPSTGELFF.

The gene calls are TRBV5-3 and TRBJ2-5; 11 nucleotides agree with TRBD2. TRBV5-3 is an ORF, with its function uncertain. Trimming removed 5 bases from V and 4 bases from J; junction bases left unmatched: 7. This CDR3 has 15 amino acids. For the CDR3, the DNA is TGTGCCAGAAGATTTAGCGGGGGGGCGTCAGAGACCCAGTACTTC. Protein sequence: CARRFSGGASETQYF.